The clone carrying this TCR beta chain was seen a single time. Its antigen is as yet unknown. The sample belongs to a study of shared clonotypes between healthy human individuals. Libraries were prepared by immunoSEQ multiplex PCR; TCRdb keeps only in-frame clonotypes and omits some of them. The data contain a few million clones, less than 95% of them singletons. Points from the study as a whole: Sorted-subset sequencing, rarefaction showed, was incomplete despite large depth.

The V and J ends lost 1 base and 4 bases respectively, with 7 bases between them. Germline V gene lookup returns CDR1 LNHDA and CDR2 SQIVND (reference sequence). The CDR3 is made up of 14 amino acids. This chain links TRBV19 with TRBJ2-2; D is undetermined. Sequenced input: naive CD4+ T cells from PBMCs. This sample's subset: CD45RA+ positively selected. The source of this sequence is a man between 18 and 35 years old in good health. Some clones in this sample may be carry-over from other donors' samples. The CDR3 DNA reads TGTGCCAGTAGTATAGCCACGGCCACCGGGGAGCTGTTTTTT. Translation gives CASSIATATGELFF.